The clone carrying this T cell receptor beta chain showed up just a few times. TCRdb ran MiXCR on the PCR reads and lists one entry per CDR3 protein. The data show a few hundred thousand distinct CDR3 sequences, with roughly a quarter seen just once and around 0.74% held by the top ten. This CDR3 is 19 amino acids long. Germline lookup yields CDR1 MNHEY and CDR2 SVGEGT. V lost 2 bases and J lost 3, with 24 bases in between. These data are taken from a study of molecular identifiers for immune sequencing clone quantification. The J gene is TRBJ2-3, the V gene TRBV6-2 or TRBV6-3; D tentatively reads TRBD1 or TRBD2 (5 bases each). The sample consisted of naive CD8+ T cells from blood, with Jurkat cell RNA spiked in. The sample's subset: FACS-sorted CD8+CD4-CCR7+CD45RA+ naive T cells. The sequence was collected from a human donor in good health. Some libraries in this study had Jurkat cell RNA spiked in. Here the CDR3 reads CASSYPLGERPLGTDTQYF. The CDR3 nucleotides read TGTGCCAGCAGTTACCCTTTGGGGGAGCGCCCCTTGGGGACAGATACGCAGTATTTT.